What follows is one T cell receptor beta chain and its context. Its antigen is currently unknown. Each CDR3 protein gets one entry in TCRdb, which reprocessed the 5' RACE reads and gives no DNA. In all, the sample yields about 110,000 distinct CDR3 sequences. These data originate in a study of T cells expressing NK-cell markers. The study's findings and limits: Also leading the CD3+CD56-NKG2C+ fraction in a handful of donors were these clonotypes.

Germline CDR1 reads DFQATT; CDR2 reads SNEGSKA (reference sequence). CDR3 size: 15 residues. The chain links TRBV20-1 to TRBJ1-1; TCRdb reports TRBD1, a call that lacks DNA to check it against. This clonotype was obtained from a woman between 18 and 70 years old in good health. Sequencing was carried out using blood T cells: a sorted CD56 or NKG2C T cell subset, CD4+ or CD8+ T cells, or bulk PBMC T cells (not recorded which). CDR3 protein: CSARDRVSMNTEAFF.